This T cell receptor (beta chain) is drawn from a study of blood T cell repertoires in COVID-19 (dated by TCRdb to 2018 to 2020). Study-wide context: Samples covering the acute and convalescent phases of COVID-19 were provided by collaborators in the United States, Italy and Spain. The material from the prospective study consisted of cDNA or gDNA derived from T cells, B-cell-depleted T cells, or PBMCs. Deeply sampled blood TCRbeta repertoires from subjects exposed to, actively infected with, or recovered from COVID-19 were included in the dataset. The repertoires were released in a freely available public database intended as a resource for research on the immune response to SARS-CoV-2. The samples were drawn from two sources: the first 160 participants of the ongoing ImmuneRACE study, and 1,254 subjects contributed by 6 global collaborators. Sample metadata almost always included a de-identified subject ID, COVID-19 status, age in years and sex. Where available, HLA class I and class II types were obtained from metadata supplied by the sample provider rather than from assay-based typing. Points the paper makes about the study in general: Clinical and demographic metadata were provided uncurated, with the amount varying by source and participant.

TCRbeta CDR3 regions were amplified from genomic DNA by means of the immunoSEQ Assay, a bias-controlled multiplex PCR. Processing in the source paper ran as follows. The number of nucleated cells in each sample was estimated by amplification of reference gene primers within the assay. To quantify the absolute abundance of each unique TCRbeta CDR3 rearrangement, sequence reads were collapsed and filtered. For each sample, productive Simpson clonality was calculated as the square root of Simpson's diversity index over productive rearrangements. TCRdb re-hosts the immuneACCESS table, in-frame sequences only. Its copies lack some clones; in the studies checked, an unresolved V gene accounts for under half of them, and the cause for the rest is not known. V and J calls and clone size are copied from that table; D and trimming were computed from the DNA. The sample profile shows 120,000 to 150,000 clones; roughly 80% of them were found once. The top ten hold around 6.2% of the sample.

Participants in the prospective study were enrolled through a virtual design, were aged roughly 18 to 100 years, and lived in 20 to 30 United States geographic areas. In the prospective study, participants were assigned to cohorts based on the clinical history participants reported in a screening survey and a study questionnaire. For ImmuneRACE Cohort 3, a participant was defined as recovered based on two consecutive negative NP/OP PCR tests, clearance by a healthcare professional, or resolution of symptoms. In the prospective study, mobile phlebotomists collected whole blood, serum and a nasopharyngeal or oropharyngeal swab from each participant. Over a roughly two-month period, participants in the prospective study had the option of providing additional blood draws and questionnaires. Blood samples from the prospective study were shipped frozen or at room temperature prior to DNA extraction.

CDR1 and CDR2, looked up from the germline V gene, are MGHRA and YSYEKL. The germline V and J ends show losses of 5 bases and 4 bases respectively, and no gene match explains 8 bases of the junction. The CDR3 measures 15 amino acids from cysteine to phenylalanine. This entry keeps only the CDR3 DNA: 45 bases, framed from base 1. Remarks on this clone: Its antigen is still unknown. The record has no base qualities; no much larger clone is one base away.

The sequence was collected from a woman aged 40 to 49 who had recovered from COVID-19. Sequences were obtained from PBMCs or T cells enriched from blood (not recorded which). This chain joins TRBV4-1 to TRBJ2-7; 10 bases in the middle match TRBD1. The DNA reads TGCGCCAGCAGCACCGGACAGGGGGTTTGGTACGAGCAGTACTTC. The resulting protein is CASSTGQGVWYEQYF.